The rows below give T cell receptor beta chains drawn from one sample of a study of vaccination effects on CD4 cells after COVID-19. Method: immunoSEQ multiplex PCR; TCRdb's copy keeps in-frame clones and lacks some. The sample contains 52,000 or so clones, roughly 70% of which appear only once. Antigens of these TCRs are unknown. The specimen was CD4+ T cells from PBMCs cultured with SARS-CoV-2 spike peptides, collected before COVID-19 vaccination. These receptors were obtained from a human donor who received a COVID-19 vaccine. CDR3s include the opening cysteine and the closing phenylalanine or tryptophan. D genes are given only for firm matches. Clone size is not always given. Where it is, it says once, few, many or a class for expanded clones.

d_call: -
v_call: TRBV6-2/TRBV6-3
j_call: TRBJ2-1
clone_size: few
cdr3_aa: CASSYSVGGTGNEQFF
cdr3_nt: TGTGCCAGCAGTTACTCTGTCGGAGGGACCGGCAATGAGCAGTTCTTC

d_call: -
v_call: TRBV5-5
j_call: TRBJ1-1
clone_size: few
cdr3_aa: CASSLSQLMNTEAFF
cdr3_nt: TGTGCCAGCAGCTTGTCCCAACTCATGAACACTGAAGCTTTCTTT

d_call: -
v_call: TRBV24-1
j_call: TRBJ1-2
clone_size: -
cdr3_aa: CATSDSRQSYGYTF
cdr3_nt: TGTGCCACCAGTGACTCCCGACAGAGCTATGGCTACACCTTC

d_call: -
v_call: TRBV7-2
j_call: TRBJ2-5
clone_size: -
cdr3_aa: CASSQRQERQTQYF
cdr3_nt: TGTGCCAGCAGTCAACGCCAGGAAAGGCAGACCCAGTACTTC

d_call: -
v_call: TRBV25-1
j_call: TRBJ2-6
clone_size: few
cdr3_aa: CASSSPGANVLTF
cdr3_nt: TGTGCCAGCAGTTCCCCTGGGGCCAACGTCCTGACTTTC

d_call: -
v_call: TRBV15
j_call: TRBJ2-7
clone_size: -
cdr3_aa: CATSRDRGSHHEQYF
cdr3_nt: TGTGCCACCAGCAGAGACCGGGGTAGCCATCACGAGCAGTACTTC

d_call: -
v_call: TRBV6-5
j_call: TRBJ1-1
clone_size: -
cdr3_aa: CASSPGRLTEAFF
cdr3_nt: TGTGCCAGCAGTCCGGGACGGCTCACTGAAGCTTTCTTT

d_call: TRBD1
v_call: TRBV9
j_call: TRBJ1-1
clone_size: -
cdr3_aa: CASSPSPGTGVFLTEAFF
cdr3_nt: TGTGCCAGCAGCCCCTCCCCCGGGACAGGGGTCTTCCTGACTGAAGCTTTCTTT

d_call: -
v_call: TRBV5-4
j_call: TRBJ2-1
clone_size: -
cdr3_aa: CASSYRGNYNEQFF
cdr3_nt: TGTGCCAGCTCCTACCGGGGAAACTACAATGAGCAGTTCTTC

d_call: TRBD2
v_call: TRBV29-1
j_call: TRBJ2-5
clone_size: -
cdr3_aa: CSASLAGGQETQYF
cdr3_nt: TGCAGCGCCTCACTAGCGGGGGGGCAAGAGACCCAGTACTTC

d_call: -
v_call: TRBV19
j_call: TRBJ1-6
clone_size: -
cdr3_aa: CASNEGEGRTPLHF
cdr3_nt: TGTGCCAGTAACGAAGGCGAGGGTAGGACACCCCTCCACTTT

d_call: TRBD2
v_call: TRBV4-1
j_call: TRBJ2-2
clone_size: -
cdr3_aa: CASSLRTSANTGELFF
cdr3_nt: TGCGCCAGCAGCCTCAGGACTAGCGCAAACACCGGGGAGCTGTTTTTT

d_call: -
v_call: TRBV7-9
j_call: TRBJ1-5
clone_size: -
cdr3_aa: CASSLAANQPQHF
cdr3_nt: TGTGCCAGCAGCTTAGCGGCAAATCAGCCCCAGCATTTT

d_call: TRBD1
v_call: TRBV7-9
j_call: TRBJ1-3
clone_size: -
cdr3_aa: CASRSGQGNSGNTIYF
cdr3_nt: TGTGCCAGCAGATCGGGACAGGGAAATTCTGGAAACACCATATATTTT

d_call: TRBD2
v_call: TRBV7-2
j_call: TRBJ2-7
clone_size: -
cdr3_aa: CASRGAGGSYEQYF
cdr3_nt: TGTGCCAGCAGGGGCGCGGGAGGATCCTACGAGCAGTACTTC

d_call: -
v_call: TRBV9
j_call: TRBJ1-4
clone_size: few
cdr3_aa: CASSVEVGRSEKLFF
cdr3_nt: TGTGCCAGCAGCGTAGAAGTAGGGCGAAGCGAAAAACTGTTTTTT

d_call: TRBD1
v_call: TRBV3-1/TRBV3-2
j_call: TRBJ1-2
clone_size: -
cdr3_aa: CASRDRAEGYTF
cdr3_nt: TGTGCCAGCAGGGACAGGGCTGAGGGCTACACCTTC

d_call: TRBD1
v_call: TRBV5-1
j_call: TRBJ1-2
clone_size: few
cdr3_aa: CATRTGTNYGYTF
cdr3_nt: TGCGCCACTCGGACAGGGACCAACTATGGCTACACCTTC

d_call: -
v_call: TRBV7-9
j_call: TRBJ2-4
clone_size: -
cdr3_aa: CASSLSTVIAKNIQYF
cdr3_nt: TGTGCCAGCAGCTTATCCACAGTCATAGCCAAAAACATTCAGTACTTC

d_call: -
v_call: TRBV2
j_call: TRBJ1-2
clone_size: few
cdr3_aa: CASSLTSNYGYTF
cdr3_nt: TGTGCCAGCAGTCTGACATCAAACTATGGCTACACCTTC

d_call: -
v_call: TRBV5-1
j_call: TRBJ1-4
clone_size: -
cdr3_aa: CASRHSRGEIDEKLFF
cdr3_nt: TGCGCCAGCAGGCACAGCCGGGGGGAAATCGATGAAAAACTGTTTTTT

d_call: -
v_call: TRBV28
j_call: TRBJ1-5
clone_size: -
cdr3_aa: CASSPKPGGHQPQHF
cdr3_nt: TGTGCCAGCAGTCCCAAGCCCGGGGGCCATCAGCCCCAGCATTTT

d_call: -
v_call: TRBV6-5
j_call: TRBJ1-1
clone_size: -
cdr3_aa: CASSTRTRNTEAFF
cdr3_nt: TGTGCCAGCAGTACCCGGACGAGGAACACTGAAGCTTTCTTT

d_call: -
v_call: TRBV27
j_call: TRBJ2-1
clone_size: -
cdr3_aa: CASRQLSHHEQFF
cdr3_nt: TGTGCCAGCCGACAATTAAGTCACCATGAGCAGTTCTTC

d_call: -
v_call: TRBV7-2
j_call: TRBJ2-2
clone_size: -
cdr3_aa: CASSLLYGSGITGELFF
cdr3_nt: TGTGCCAGCAGCTTATTATACGGGTCGGGGATCACCGGGGAGCTGTTTTTT

d_call: TRBD2
v_call: TRBV2
j_call: TRBJ2-1
clone_size: -
cdr3_aa: CASRGTSGRVGEQFF
cdr3_nt: TGTGCCAGCAGGGGGACTAGCGGGAGAGTCGGTGAGCAGTTCTTC

d_call: TRBD1
v_call: TRBV30
j_call: TRBJ1-2
clone_size: -
cdr3_aa: CAWDRGIYTF
cdr3_nt: TGTGCCTGGGACAGGGGGATTTACACCTTC

d_call: TRBD2
v_call: TRBV19
j_call: TRBJ2-3
clone_size: -
cdr3_aa: CASSRGLAGALLGTDTQYF
cdr3_nt: TGTGCCAGTAGTAGGGGACTAGCGGGAGCCCTCTTAGGCACAGATACGCAGTATTTT

d_call: -
v_call: TRBV7-9
j_call: TRBJ1-2
clone_size: -
cdr3_aa: CASSFTGSGYTF
cdr3_nt: TGTGCCAGCAGCTTCACAGGGAGCGGCTACACCTTC

d_call: -
v_call: TRBV7-9
j_call: TRBJ2-5
clone_size: -
cdr3_aa: CASSLGTKETQYF
cdr3_nt: TGTGCCAGCAGCCTGGGGACAAAAGAGACCCAGTACTTC

d_call: -
v_call: TRBV6-5
j_call: TRBJ1-1
clone_size: -
cdr3_aa: CASTGAAGAEAFF
cdr3_nt: TGTGCCAGCACCGGGGCGGCTGGCGCTGAAGCTTTCTTT

d_call: -
v_call: TRBV13
j_call: TRBJ1-4
clone_size: -
cdr3_aa: CASSLYATNEKLFF
cdr3_nt: TGTGCCAGCAGCCTGTATGCAACTAATGAAAAACTGTTTTTT

d_call: -
v_call: TRBV2
j_call: TRBJ2-1
clone_size: -
cdr3_aa: CASSEALRSLWFF
cdr3_nt: TGTGCCAGCAGTGAAGCGCTTCGGAGCTTGTGGTTCTTC

d_call: -
v_call: TRBV9
j_call: TRBJ1-3
clone_size: -
cdr3_aa: CASSVNPEGNTIYF
cdr3_nt: TGTGCCAGCAGCGTAAACCCGGAGGGAAACACCATATATTTT

d_call: -
v_call: TRBV7-2
j_call: TRBJ1-1
clone_size: few
cdr3_aa: CASRVRNTEAFF
cdr3_nt: TGTGCCAGCAGGGTAAGGAACACTGAAGCTTTCTTT

d_call: TRBD1
v_call: TRBV19
j_call: TRBJ2-1
clone_size: -
cdr3_aa: CASSTTRDRGHNEQFF
cdr3_nt: TGTGCCAGTAGTACTACCCGGGACAGGGGGCACAATGAGCAGTTCTTC